A selection of T cell receptor beta chains follows, all from one sample in a study of cytomegalovirus exposure and HLA in healthy donors. Data came from immunoSEQ multiplex PCR; TCRdb stores just in-frame clones and leaves some out. The sample lists over 100,000 clones, around nine tenths occurring once. Sequenced input: PBMCs. All receptors derive from a woman younger than 35 in good health and CMV-seronegative. The CDR3 runs from the conserved cysteine through the conserved F or W. A D gene is named only where the DNA matches it firmly. Rows give clone size only sometimes, using once, few, many, or a class for an expanded clone.

d_gene,j_gene,v_gene,abundance,CDR3aa,CDR3nt
TRBD2,TRBJ2-1,TRBV7-2,.,CASSLAGLGDEQFF,TGTGCCAGCAGCTTAGCAGGACTAGGCGATGAGCAGTTCTTC
TRBD2,TRBJ2-3,TRBV19,.,CASSTPGRGASTDTQYF,TGTGCCAGTAGTACCCCCGGGCGGGGGGCAAGCACAGATACGCAGTATTTT
.,TRBJ2-3,TRBV7-2,.,CASSLYERAEADTDTQYF,TGTGCCAGCAGCTTATATGAGCGGGCGGAAGCGGACACAGATACGCAGTATTTT
TRBD1,TRBJ2-7,TRBV7-2,.,CASSPGSGTGAYEQYF,TGTGCCAGCAGCCCGGGATCCGGGACAGGGGCGTACGAGCAGTACTTC
TRBD1,TRBJ2-3,TRBV2,.,CASSDFTGGEDTQYF,TGTGCCAGCAGTGACTTTACAGGGGGTGAAGATACGCAGTATTTT
TRBD1,TRBJ2-7,TRBV11-2,.,CASSLDRGRYEQYF,TGTGCCAGCAGCTTAGACAGGGGGCGCTACGAGCAGTACTTC
.,TRBJ1-2,TRBV9,few,CASSSQGYYGYTF,TGTGCCAGCAGCTCCCAGGGGTACTATGGCTACACCTTC
.,TRBJ2-3,TRBV1,once,CTSSQHPLSGGESTDTQYF,TGCACCAGCAGCCAGCACCCCCTTAGCGGGGGGGAAAGCACAGATACGCAGTATTTT
.,TRBJ1-5,TRBV2,.,CASAGTPDQPQHF,TGTGCCAGCGCGGGGACGCCAGATCAGCCCCAGCATTTT
TRBD2,TRBJ2-3,TRBV4-3,.,CASSRGASGGRTDTQYF,TGCGCCAGCAGCCGGGGAGCTAGCGGGGGGAGAACAGATACGCAGTATTTT